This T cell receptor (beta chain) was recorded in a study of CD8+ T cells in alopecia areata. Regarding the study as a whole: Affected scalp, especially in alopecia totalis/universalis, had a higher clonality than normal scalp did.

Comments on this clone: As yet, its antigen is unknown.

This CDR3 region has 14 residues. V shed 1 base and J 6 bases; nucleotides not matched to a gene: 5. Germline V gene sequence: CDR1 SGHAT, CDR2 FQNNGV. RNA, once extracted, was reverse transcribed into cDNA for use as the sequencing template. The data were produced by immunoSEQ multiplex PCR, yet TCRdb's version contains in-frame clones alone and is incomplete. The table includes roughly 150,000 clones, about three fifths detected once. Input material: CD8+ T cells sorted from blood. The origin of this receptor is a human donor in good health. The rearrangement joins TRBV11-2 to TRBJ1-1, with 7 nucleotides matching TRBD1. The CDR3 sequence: CASSLVTGFPEAFF. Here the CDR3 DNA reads TGTGCCAGCAGCTTAGTGACAGGGTTCCCTGAAGCTTTCTTT. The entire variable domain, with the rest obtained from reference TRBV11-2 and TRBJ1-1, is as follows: EAGVAQSPRYKIIEKRQSVAFWCNPISGHATLYWYQQILGQGPKLLIQFQNNGVVDDSQLPKDRFSAERLKGVDSTLKIQPAKLEDSAVYLCASSLVTGFPEAFFGQGTRLTVV.